Below are 32 T cell receptor beta chains sequenced from a single sample in a study of neurological immune-mediated disorders (dated by TCRdb to about 2019). The method behind the library was 5' RACE. Sequencing instrument: Illumina HiSeq 2500. The public reads were run again by TCRdb, first through fastp at Q25 and then through MiXCR, and only productive beta chains were kept. For every CDR3 protein sequence, its rows merge into one entry that carries the most common genes and DNA. The sample table contains some 70,000 distinct CDR3 sequences; only one count was recorded for 4.5% of them. The ten top clones hold about 6.9% of the sample. The specimen sequenced was PBMCs. The receptors were sampled from a man aged 25 to 45 with multiple sclerosis.

The chain is built from TRBV7-3 and TRBJ2-2; a weak D match, TRBD2 (5 bases). CDR1 SGHTA and CDR2 FQGTGA come from the germline V gene. With 5 bases removed from V and 5 bases from J, the gap between germline ends came to 18 bases. The CDR3 covers 16 residues. CDR3: CASSAYSSTTTGELFF. CDR3 DNA sequence: TGTGCCAGCAGCGCATACAGCTCGACTACAACCGGGGAGCTGTTTTTT.

This clonotype was found a few times. The rearrangement uses TRBV20-1 and TRBJ1-1; 9 bases line up with TRBD1. V lost 6 bases to trimming and J lost 5 bases; unmatched junction nucleotides: 4. This CDR3 contains 12 residues. In germline, CDR1 is DFQATT, CDR2 SNEGSKA (reference sequence). CDR3 DNA sequence: TGCAGTGCAGACAGGGGGAGGACTGAAGCTTTCTTT. This gives the protein CSADRGRTEAFF.

This clonotype was detected ten times or more. V usage is TRBV6-5 and J usage is TRBJ2-7; D might be TRBD2 (5 bases). The CDR3 has 13 residues. Germline V gene sequence: CDR1 MNHEY, CDR2 SVGAGI. Trimming pared 6 bases from V and 3 bases from J, leaving 12 bases between. DNA of the CDR3: TGTGCCAGCAGACAGACTGGACTCTACGAGCAGTACTTC. Protein product: CASRQTGLYEQYF.

The chain carries TRBV20-1 and TRBJ1-2; 9 nucleotides agree with TRBD1. Germline CDR1 DFQATT, CDR2 SNEGSKA (reference sequence). The length of the CDR3 is 14 residues. V was pared by 4 bases and J by 6 bases, with 9 bases of the junction left unmatched. This CDR3 is CSAIITGTGNGYTF. CDR3 nucleotides: TGCAGTGCTATAATCACCGGGACAGGGAATGGCTACACCTTC.

This clonotype has a count of ten or more. The conserved closing phenylalanine or tryptophan is absent in this CDR3, likely reflecting a read error. This chain joins TRBV7-9 and TRBJ1-2; D is unclear. From germline, CDR1 is SEHNR and CDR2 FQNEAQ (reference sequence). The CDR3 spans 15 residues. V lost 2 bases and J lost 8, with 18 bases in between. The CDR3 DNA is TGTGCCAGCAGCTTAATGCCGACGCCCTCTGAGGGCTACACCAAC. Translation gives CASSLMPTPSEGYTN.

There are many counts of this clonotype. The chain uses TRBV5-1 and TRBJ1-1; a weak D match, TRBD1 (5 bases). The CDR3 spans 13 residues. The V end lost 5 bases, the J end lost 7 bases, and 15 bases lay between the germline ends. The germline V gene has CDR1 SGHRS and CDR2 YFSETQ. CDR3 nucleotides: TGCGCCAGCAGGATCTCCAGGGATGGTGAAGCTTTCTTT. The encoded protein is CASRISRDGEAFF.

This clonotype was counted many times. The chain carries TRBV25-1 and TRBJ1-1; D is ambiguous. Germline V gives CDR1 MGHDK, CDR2 SYGVNS. The CDR3 extends over 12 amino acids. Trimming removed 5 bases from V and 11 bases from J, with 15 bases in between. CDR3 loop: CASSNTFGNAFF. Written as DNA, the CDR3 is TGTGCCAGCAGTAACACCTTCGGTAATGCTTTCTTT.

This clonotype was recorded at least ten times. The chain's CDR3 is CSASVHQDPDHEQFF. For the CDR3, the DNA is TGCAGTGCTAGTGTTCATCAGGACCCAGATCATGAGCAGTTCTTC. The genes are TRBV20-1 and TRBJ2-1; no clear D. The germline CDR1 and CDR2 sequences are DFQATT and SNEGSKA (reference sequence). CDR3 length: 15 amino acids. The ends were cut back, 3 bases at V and 8 bases at J, with 20 bases in the middle.

In this sample, this clonotype turned up many times. The CDR3 here is CASSNDRSNNSPLHF. The CDR3 bases are TGCGCCAGCAGCAATGACAGGAGCAATAATTCACCCCTCCACTTT. This sequence joins TRBV5-1 and TRBJ1-6; D is possibly TRBD1 (6 bases). V was trimmed by 4 bases and J by 5 bases, leaving 13 bases between them. This CDR3 comprises 15 residues. Germline-derived CDR1 and CDR2 are SGHRS and YFSETQ. The full variable domain, its missing parts supplied by reference TRBV5-1 and TRBJ1-6, is KAGVTQTPRYLIKTRGQQVTLSCSPISGHRSVSWYQQTPGQGLQFLFEYFSETQRNKGNFPGRFSGRQFSNSRSEMNVSTLELGDSALYLCASSNDRSNNSPLHFGNGTRLTVT.

This clonotype showed up many times. The rearrangement links TRBV24-1 to TRBJ2-3; possible D gene TRBD1, 6 bases. This CDR3 is 18 amino acids long. Germline V gene lookup returns CDR1 KGHDR and CDR2 SFDVKD. With 1 base removed from V and 3 bases from J, the gap between germline ends came to 19 bases. CDR3 coding DNA: TGTGCCACCAGTGATTTCCCCTCCTTGGACAGTACGACAGATACGCAGTATTTT. Protein product: CATSDFPSLDSTTDTQYF.

This clonotype appeared a few times. The chain employs TRBV27 and TRBJ2-7; D could derive from TRBD1 or TRBD2 (6 bases each). Germline-derived CDR1 and CDR2 are MNHEY and SMNVEV (reference sequence). This CDR3 has 15 amino acids. V was clipped by 3 bases and J by 5 bases, with 17 bases between them. CDR3 in DNA: TGTGCCAGCAGTTTTAATGTGGTGGGGGGCCACGAGCAGTACTTC. Translated: CASSFNVVGGHEQYF.

This clonotype was seen repeatedly, ten times or more. The rearrangement uses TRBV5-5 and TRBJ2-3; D call uncertain. CDR1 is SGHKS and CDR2 is YYEKEE in the germline V gene (reference sequence). This CDR3 spans 14 amino acids. Trimming removed 0 bases at V and 9 bases at J, with 14 bases between. The chain's CDR3 is CASSLGTESATQYF. In DNA, the CDR3 is TGTGCCAGCAGCTTGGGCACTGAGAGCGCCACGCAGTATTTT.

This clonotype was seen repeatedly, ten times or more. The chain combines TRBV4-1 with TRBJ1-2, with TRBD1 as a possible D gene (6 bases). Germline CDR1 and CDR2: MGHRA and YSYEKL. The CDR3 contains 14 residues. V lost 8 bases, J lost 1 base, and 14 bases lay in between. CDR3 sequence (DNA): TGCGCCAGCGGGACGGGGGCCATTAACTATGGCTACACCTTC. It specifies CASGTGAINYGYTF.

This clonotype was recorded many times. The chain is built from TRBV7-9 and TRBJ2-7; TRBD2 is a possible D gene (6 bases). CDR1 SEHNR and CDR2 FQNEAQ come from the germline V gene (reference sequence). CDR3 size: 14 residues. V shed 3 bases and J shed 1 base, with 10 bases lying between them. The CDR3 sequence: CASSFLGGSYEQYF. The CDR3 nucleotides are TGTGCCAGCAGCTTCCTGGGAGGATCCTACGAGCAGTACTTC.

This clonotype was counted ten times or more. This rearrangement joins TRBV5-1 to TRBJ2-3; D call uncertain. This CDR3 spans 14 amino acids. Trimming took 4 bases from V and 3 from J, leaving 12 bases between them. Germline CDR1 and CDR2: SGHRS and YFSETQ. The CDR3 sequence is CASSTQVGTDTQYF. CDR3 sequence (DNA): TGCGCCAGCAGCACGCAGGTTGGGACAGATACGCAGTATTTT. The full variable domain, with the rest looked up from reference TRBV5-1 and TRBJ2-3, is KAGVTQTPRYLIKTRGQQVTLSCSPISGHRSVSWYQQTPGQGLQFLFEYFSETQRNKGNFPGRFSGRQFSNSRSEMNVSTLELGDSALYLCASSTQVGTDTQYFGPGTRLTVL.

This clonotype was detected many times. The genes are TRBV2 and TRBJ1-4, with TRBD1 as a possible D gene (5 bases). Germline assignment: CDR1 SNHLY and CDR2 FYNNEI. V lost 11 bases and J lost 3, with 10 bases in between. The CDR3 spans 12 residues. Here the CDR3 DNA reads TGTGCCGGGGTAGGGGCTAATGAAAAACTGTTTTTT. Its protein product is CAGVGANEKLFF.

This clonotype came up many times. The CDR3 DNA sequence: TGTGCCAGCAGTTACTTTTCGGGCTCTGGGGCCAACGTCCTGACTTTC. As protein: CASSYFSGSGANVLTF. The chain employs TRBV6-6 and TRBJ2-6; D ambiguous. Trimming removed 1 base from V and 0 bases from J, with 7 bases in between. Germline CDR1 MNHNY, CDR2 SVGAGI (reference sequence). This CDR3 contains 16 residues.

This clonotype has a count of ten or more. The chain uses TRBV9 and TRBJ1-1; D is unresolved. There are 14 residues in the CDR3. The germline V gene has CDR1 SGDLS and CDR2 YYNGEE. V lost 4 bases to trimming and J lost 4 bases, with 14 bases between them. The CDR3 DNA is TGTGCCAGCAGCCCGTCCCCTCCGAGCACTGAAGCTTTCTTT. This gives the protein CASSPSPPSTEAFF. Using reference TRBV9 and TRBJ1-1 for the parts outside the CDR3, the full variable domain is DSGVTQTPKHLITATGQRVTLRCSPRSGDLSVYWYQQSLDQGLQFLIQYYNGEERAKGNILERFSAQQFPDLHSELNLSSLELGDSALYFCASSPSPPSTEAFFGQGTRLTVV.

This clonotype was picked up many times. This rearrangement joins TRBV24-1 to TRBJ2-3; D is unclear. V was cut by 4 bases and J by 4 bases, with 8 bases left in between. The length of the CDR3 is 13 residues. Germline lookup yields CDR1 KGHDR and CDR2 SFDVKD. In DNA, the CDR3 is TGTGCCACCAGTGACTCGGCCCCAGATACGCAGTATTTT. As protein: CATSDSAPDTQYF.

This clonotype came up many times. The J gene is TRBJ1-1, the V gene TRBV5-1, with 8 bases matching TRBD1. Germline trimming cut 1 base from V and 6 bases from J; bases unmatched to any gene: 5. The CDR3 length is 14 residues. Germline-derived CDR1 and CDR2 are SGHRS and YFSETQ. CDR3 DNA sequence: TGCGCCAGCAGCTTGACAGGGGGTTATTCTGAAGCTTTCTTT. It yields the protein CASSLTGGYSEAFF.

This clonotype was observed at least ten times. V is TRBV6-5 and J is TRBJ1-3; 9 bases line up with TRBD1. The CDR3 runs to 17 residues. After removal of 0 bases from V and 3 bases from J, the junction contained 6 bases not matched to a gene. CDR1 MNHEY and CDR2 SVGAGI come from the germline V gene. CDR3 nucleotides: TGTGCCAGCAGTTACTCAAGACAGGGGGGCGGTGGAAACACCATATATTTT. This codes for CASSYSRQGGGGNTIYF.

CDR3 amino acids: CSARGTARGVSYEQYF. In nucleotides, the CDR3 is TGCAGTGCTAGAGGCACCGCTCGGGGTGTTTCCTACGAGCAGTACTTC. V gene TRBV20-1 combines with J gene TRBJ2-7; maybe TRBD2 (5 bases). With 1 base removed from V and 1 base from J, the gap between germline ends came to 17 bases. This CDR3 contains 16 residues. Looked up from germline, CDR1 is DFQATT and CDR2 is SNEGSKA (reference sequence).

This clonotype showed up just a few times. The rearrangement uses TRBV29-1 and TRBJ1-1, with 8 bases that match TRBD1. With 5 bases clipped from V and 10 bases from J, the junction kept 12 bases outside the gene matches. The CDR3 has 13 amino acids. The germline V gene encodes CDR1 SQVTM and CDR2 ANQGSEA. The CDR3 spells CSVPRGRDRGAFF. In DNA, the CDR3 is TGCAGCGTTCCACGGGGACGCGACAGGGGAGCTTTCTTT.

This clonotype was picked up many times. The rearrangement uses TRBV7-9 and TRBJ1-1; 7 bases map to TRBD1. CDR3 length: 16 amino acids. V trimming: 5 bases; J trimming: 0 bases; junction bases outside the gene matches: 9. The V gene's germline CDR1 is SEHNR and CDR2 FQNEAQ (reference sequence). The CDR3 DNA reads as TGTGCCAGCAGCCTTCCTCCCGGGACAGTGAACACTGAAGCTTTCTTT. It codes for CASSLPPGTVNTEAFF.

This clonotype was counted at least ten times. The rearrangement uses TRBV7-2 and TRBJ2-5; 8 nucleotides align to TRBD2. The CDR3 consists of 15 residues. The trim removed 4 bases at V and 2 bases at J, leaving 6 bases unmatched. Germline CDR1 is SGHTA and CDR2 is FQGNSA. CDR3 nucleotides: TGTGCCAGCAGCTATTTAGCGGGAAGTCAAGAGACCCAGTACTTC. Its protein product is CASSYLAGSQETQYF.

This clonotype was picked up a small number of times. The chain joins TRBV11-2 to TRBJ2-1, with TRBD2 as a possible D gene (6 bases). V was clipped by 4 bases and J by 4 bases, with 11 bases between them. In germline, CDR1 is SGHAT, CDR2 FQNNGV. This CDR3 region has 14 residues. The CDR3 spells CASSSDYQYNEQFF. DNA of the CDR3: TGTGCCAGCAGCTCGGACTACCAGTACAATGAGCAGTTCTTC.

This clonotype was seen only a few times. Here the CDR3 DNA reads TGCGCCAGCGCCCGATCCGCGGGTGGGGGGACAGATACGCAGTATTTT. This encodes CASARSAGGGTDTQYF. The chain links TRBV5-1 to TRBJ2-3; tentative D call: TRBD2 (6 bases). CDR1 and CDR2 (germline): SGHRS, YFSETQ. CDR3 length equals 16 residues. The V gene lost 7 bases and the J gene lost 3 bases, with 21 bases spanning the gap.

Details on this clonotype: The junction shows a germline mismatch at one end, possibly a read error. The rearrangement uses TRBV7-8 and TRBJ2-3; 8 nucleotides agree with TRBD2. This CDR3 contains 15 residues. Per germline, CDR1 SGHVS and CDR2 FQNEAQ. CDR3: CASSLLAGRSDTKYF. For the CDR3, the DNA is TGTGCCAGCAGCCTTTTAGCGGGGAGGTCAGATACGAAGTATTTT.

This clonotype occurred many times. J is TRBJ1-6 and V is TRBV3-1; D is unresolved. This CDR3 has 12 amino acids. With 2 bases removed from V and 12 bases from J, the gap between germline ends came to 8 bases. In germline, CDR1 is LGHDT, CDR2 YNNKEL (reference sequence). CDR3 residues: CASSQFSRPLHF. The CDR3, as DNA: TGTGCCAGCAGCCAATTCAGTCGACCCCTCCACTTT.

This clonotype was recorded many times. V usage is TRBV6-1 and J usage is TRBJ1-1; D gene uncertain. Trimming shortened V by 4 bases and J by 1 base, and 10 bases separated the two germline ends. Germline loops: CDR1 MNHNS, CDR2 SASEGT. This CDR3 region has 14 residues. CDR3: CASSVQQKNTEAFF. The CDR3 DNA reads TGTGCCAGCAGTGTACAGCAAAAGAACACTGAAGCTTTCTTT.

In its sample, this clonotype was seen many times. V gene TRBV5-1 combines with J gene TRBJ2-7; TRBD1 matches at 7 bases. Germline lookup yields CDR1 SGHRS and CDR2 YFSETQ. This CDR3 region has 15 residues. The V gene end was trimmed by 3 bases and the J gene end by 4 bases; junction bases not matched to a gene: 10. The DNA of the CDR3 is TGCGCCAGCAGCTCTCTGGGGACAGACCTATACGAGCAGTACTTC. Its protein product is CASSSLGTDLYEQYF.

CDR3 residues: CASSRRQGKDTEAFF. DNA of the CDR3: TGCGCCAGCAGTCGCCGACAGGGGAAGGACACTGAAGCTTTCTTT. The V gene is TRBV5-1, the J gene TRBJ1-1; 8 bases align to TRBD1. Germline assignment: CDR1 SGHRS and CDR2 YFSETQ. The J segment lost 3 bases and the V segment lost 5 bases, leaving 9 bases of the junction unmatched. CDR3 size: 15 residues. Combining the CDR3 with reference TRBV5-1 and TRBJ1-1 gives the whole variable domain KAGVTQTPRYLIKTRGQQVTLSCSPISGHRSVSWYQQTPGQGLQFLFEYFSETQRNKGNFPGRFSGRQFSNSRSEMNVSTLELGDSALYLCASSRRQGKDTEAFFGQGTRLTVV.